Below are 18 T cell receptor beta chains sequenced from a single sample in a study of cytomegalovirus exposure and HLA in healthy donors. It was with 60 Vbeta and 13 Jbeta primers that the PCR ran. Method: immunoSEQ multiplex PCR; TCRdb's copy keeps in-frame clones and lacks some. The data hold about 170,000 clones, with approximately 71% observed a single time. Sequencing was performed on PBMCs. The source is a girl aged 5 to 17 in good health and CMV-seronegative.

The chain joins TRBV5-1 to TRBJ2-1; possibly TRBD2 for D (5 bases). There are 14 residues in the CDR3. CDR1 is SGHRS, CDR2 YFSETQ, per germline. Trimming removed 4 bases from V and 4 bases from J, with 12 bases in between. The CDR3 DNA sequence: TGCGCCAGCAGCAATAGCGAACTTTACAATGAGCAGTTCTTC. Translating it yields CASSNSELYNEQFF.

The rearrangement uses TRBV9 and TRBJ1-1, with TRBD1 identical over 9 bases. Germline V lookup: CDR1 SGDLS, CDR2 YYNGEE. V gave up 4 bases and J gave up 5 bases; unmatched junction bases: 9. The CDR3 has 15 residues. The CDR3 here is CASSIQDRGVTEAFF. CDR3 bases: TGTGCCAGCAGCATCCAGGACAGGGGTGTTACTGAAGCTTTCTTT.

This clone was observed a few times. V and J are TRBV5-4 and TRBJ1-1; D gene unclear. Trimming took 3 bases from V and 1 from J, leaving 4 bases between them. Germline V lookup: CDR1 SGHNT, CDR2 YYREEE (reference sequence). The CDR3 spans 12 residues. The CDR3 coding sequence is TGTGCCAGCAGCTACGGGAACACTGAAGCTTTCTTT. This sequence encodes CASSYGNTEAFF.

The chain has TRBV2 and TRBJ2-3, with 12 bases that match TRBD2. The CDR3 loop spans 16 amino acids. J lost 2 bases, V lost 6 bases, and 6 bases had no gene match. Germline V lookup: CDR1 SNHLY, CDR2 FYNNEI. The CDR3: CASRTSGGQNTDTQYF. CDR3 nucleotides: TGTGCCAGCAGAACTAGCGGGGGGCAGAACACAGATACGCAGTATTTT.

The chain joins TRBV30 to TRBJ2-3, with D maybe TRBD2 (7 bases). The CDR3 contains 14 residues. V shed 0 bases and J shed 1 base, with 8 bases lying between them. The germline V gene encodes CDR1 GTSNPN and CDR2 SVGIG (reference sequence). CDR3 DNA sequence: TGTGCCTGGAGTGTCGGGGGGCGCACAGATACGCAGTATTTT. It yields the protein CAWSVGGRTDTQYF.

V gene TRBV15 combines with J gene TRBJ2-1; D may be TRBD2 (5 bases). The CDR3 spans 16 residues. The V and J ends lost 3 bases and 0 bases respectively, with 12 bases between them. The V gene's germline CDR1 is LNHNV and CDR2 YYDKDF (reference sequence). The CDR3 bases are TGTGCCACCAGCAGGGAGGTAACCCACTCCTACAATGAGCAGTTCTTC. The encoded protein is CATSREVTHSYNEQFF.

J is TRBJ1-5 and V is TRBV27; D possibly corresponds to TRBD1 (6 bases). V gave up 5 bases and J gave up 2 bases, with 10 bases separating them. Germline values: CDR1 MNHEY, CDR2 SMNVEV (reference sequence). The CDR3 extends over 14 amino acids. For the CDR3, the DNA is TGTGCCAGCAGTCTCCGACAGGGCAATCAGCCCCAGCATTTT. Amino acid sequence: CASSLRQGNQPQHF.

This sequence joins TRBV6-5 and TRBJ1-5, with a possible D match to TRBD1 (5 bases). The CDR3 consists of 13 residues. Germline lookup yields CDR1 MNHEY and CDR2 SVGAGI. V shed 7 bases and J shed 3 bases, with 10 bases lying between them. CDR3 protein: CASKGVNNQPQHF. CDR3 DNA: TGTGCCAGCAAAGGGGTTAACAATCAGCCCCAGCATTTT.

The chain links TRBV29-1 to TRBJ2-7; 7 bases agree with TRBD1. V lost 2 bases to trimming and J lost 3 bases; unmatched junction nucleotides: 13. The germline CDR1 and CDR2 sequences are SQVTM and ANQGSEA. The CDR3 has 16 residues. This CDR3 reads CSVEFPRQGGDYEQYF. CDR3 bases: TGCAGCGTTGAATTCCCCCGACAGGGTGGCGACTACGAGCAGTACTTC.

This clone was observed a few times. This chain connects TRBV4-1 to TRBJ2-7, with TRBD1 matching over 8 bases. With V trimmed by 3 bases and J by 2 bases, 0 bases remained unmatched. Per the germline V gene, CDR1 is MGHRA and CDR2 is YSYEKL. CDR3 size: 13 residues. The CDR3 protein is CASSQDRAYEQYF. The CDR3 DNA is TGCGCCAGCAGCCAGGACAGGGCCTACGAGCAGTACTTC.

The V and J genes are TRBV6-6 and TRBJ2-7, with D possibly TRBD2 on 6 matching bases. Between the trimmed V and J ends, which lost 1 base and 5 bases, there was a span of 6 bases. The CDR3 is 12 residues long. The germline gives CDR1 MNHNY, CDR2 SVGAGI (reference sequence). The CDR3 reads CASSYWRDEQYF. For the CDR3, the DNA is TGTGCCAGCAGTTACTGGAGGGACGAGCAGTACTTC.

The gene calls are TRBV27 and TRBJ2-7; tentative D call: TRBD1 (5 bases). Trimming cost V 4 bases and J 3 bases, with 16 bases left between them. Germline CDR1 and CDR2: MNHEY and SMNVEV (reference sequence). The CDR3 totals 15 residues. Here the CDR3 DNA reads TGTGCCAGCAGTTCTCCGACAGCGTCGAACTACGAGCAGTACTTC. Its translation is CASSSPTASNYEQYF.

CDR3 region: CASSIDAAGTSRMNTEAFF. The CDR3 DNA follows: TGTGCCAGTAGTATAGATGCGGCCGGAACTTCCCGCATGAACACTGAAGCTTTCTTT. The gene calls are TRBV19 and TRBJ1-1; D gene uncertain. V was pared by 0 bases and J by 0 bases, with 20 bases between. This CDR3 comprises 19 residues. Germline values: CDR1 LNHDA, CDR2 SQIVND (reference sequence). Filled out from reference TRBV19 and TRBJ1-1, the complete variable domain reads DGGITQSPKYLFRKEGQNVTLSCEQNLNHDAMYWYRQDPGQGLRLIYYSQIVNDFQKGDIAEGYSVSREKKESFPLTVTSAQKNPTAFYLCASSIDAAGTSRMNTEAFFGQGTRLTVV.

This chain joins TRBV7-6 and TRBJ1-6; no firm D call. V was clipped by 2 bases and J by 8 bases, with 19 bases between them. The CDR3 loop spans 17 amino acids. The germline V gene encodes CDR1 SGHVS and CDR2 FNYEAQ. Here the CDR3 DNA reads TGTGCCAGCAGCTTAACCCCTGTGGAGGCGCTTGATTCACCCCTCCACTTT. Its translation: CASSLTPVEALDSPLHF. Full variable domain (rest looked up from reference TRBV7-6 and TRBJ1-6): GAGVSQSPRYKVTKRGQDVALRCDPISGHVSLYWYRQALGQGPEFLTYFNYEAQQDKSGLPNDRFSAERPEGSISTLTIQRTEQRDSAMYRCASSLTPVEALDSPLHFGNGTRLTVT.

In this sample, this clone turned up a few times. The chain uses TRBV6-1 and TRBJ1-1; weak D call: TRBD1 (5 bases). Trimming took off 3 bases at V and 4 bases at J, with 18 bases between the two ends. CDR1 and CDR2 (germline): MNHNS, SASEGT. The CDR3 sequence is 16 residues long. The CDR3 sequence: CASSDAGRPRTTEAFF. DNA for the CDR3: TGTGCCAGCAGTGATGCGGGGCGGCCTCGAACCACTGAAGCTTTCTTT.

The chain has TRBV19 and TRBJ1-5; the match to TRBD1 covers 9 bases. V lost 6 bases to trimming and J lost 6 bases; unmatched junction nucleotides: 9. The CDR3 consists of 15 residues. Looked up from germline, CDR1 is LNHDA and CDR2 is SQIVND (reference sequence). In DNA, the CDR3 is TGTGCCAGTAGCGGGAACAGGGGGCAGAGTCAGCCCCAGCATTTT. Its translation is CASSGNRGQSQPQHF.

The chain uses TRBV28 and TRBJ1-2; perhaps TRBD1 as D (6 bases). CDR3 size: 13 residues. Germline V CDR1 and CDR2: MDHEN, SYDVKM. The germline V and J ends were trimmed by 3 bases and 8 bases, with 13 bases remaining between them. CDR3 region: CASSFRTVGGYTF. The CDR3 DNA sequence: TGTGCCAGCAGTTTCCGGACAGTAGGCGGCTACACCTTC.

This sequence joins TRBV11-2 and TRBJ2-3, with 12 bases matching TRBD2. This CDR3 has 16 residues. Unmatched junction bases numbered 7, after V lost 6 bases and J lost 3 bases. Germline-derived CDR1 and CDR2 are SGHAT and FQNNGV. CDR3 bases: TGTGCCAGCAGTACTTCTAGCGGGGGGGCGACAGATACGCAGTATTTT. Translating gives CASSTSSGGATDTQYF.